Each of the 26 T cell receptor beta chains below was sequenced from the same sample in a study of T cells after somatic rescue of genetic block. This table comes from immunoSEQ multiplex PCR, and its TCRdb copy is limited to in-frame clones, with some not included. The sample shows 55,000 to 70,000 clones, around 90% of them seen only once. The sequenced sample consisted of peripheral blood mononuclear cells (PBMCs). These receptors were obtained from a middle-aged man.

The chain combines TRBV5-5 with TRBJ1-1; D is possibly TRBD1 (5 bases). Deletions cut 5 bases from V and 3 bases from J, with 14 bases between. The CDR3 runs 14 residues. Germline V gene sequence: CDR1 SGHKS, CDR2 YYEKEE (reference sequence). The CDR3 sequence is CASSPLGRDTEAFF. Written as DNA, the CDR3 is TGTGCCAGCAGTCCCCTGGGCAGGGACACTGAAGCTTTCTTT.

This clone occurred once. The rearrangement uses TRBV2 and TRBJ2-7; the D gene is possibly TRBD1 (7 bases). V was shortened by 7 bases and J by 6 bases, with 16 bases between the two germline ends. The germline V gene has CDR1 SNHLY and CDR2 FYNNEI. This CDR3 is 13 amino acids long. The CDR3 loop reads CASTRDSGSEQYF. The CDR3 DNA follows: TGTGCCAGCACTAGGGACAGCGGGTCCGAGCAGTACTTC.

The V call is TRBV19, the J call TRBJ1-2; D may be TRBD1 (5 bases). V dropped 5 bases and J dropped 4 bases, with 17 bases sitting between them. The germline gives CDR1 LNHDA, CDR2 SQIVND (reference sequence). CDR3 size: 15 residues. The CDR3 reads CASSGSPGYAYGYTF. The CDR3 nucleotides are TGTGCCAGTAGTGGGTCACCAGGGTACGCCTATGGCTACACCTTC.

The chain couples TRBV25-1 to TRBJ2-2; TRBD1 might be the D (6 bases). V was shortened by 6 bases and J by 8 bases, with 10 bases between the two germline ends. The germline V gene has CDR1 MGHDK and CDR2 SYGVNS. The CDR3 loop spans 12 amino acids. CDR3 coding DNA: TGTGCCAGCAGGGACAGCGCGGGGGAGCTGTTTTTT. As protein: CASRDSAGELFF.

J is TRBJ2-7 and V is TRBV6-5, with TRBD2 matching over 8 bases. Germline trimming cut 0 bases from V and 6 bases from J; bases unmatched to any gene: 10. Germline V gene data show CDR1 as MNHEY and CDR2 as SVGAGI. The CDR3 is 16 amino acids. The CDR3 DNA sequence: TGTGCCAGCAGTTACTCGACTTATGGGACTAGGGCCGAGCAGTACTTC. It is translated as CASSYSTYGTRAEQYF.

This clone came up once. The chain couples TRBV7-9 to TRBJ1-1; 7 positions agree with TRBD1. The germline CDR1 and CDR2 sequences are SEHNR and FQNEAQ (reference sequence). Trimming took 4 bases from V and 1 from J; bases not matched to a gene: 3. This CDR3 spans 14 amino acids. CDR3 coding DNA: TGTGCCAGCAGCTCCAACAGGGGGAACACTGAAGCTTTCTTT. It codes for CASSSNRGNTEAFF.

J is TRBJ2-7 and V is TRBV6-5; D gene uncertain. Trimming removed 4 bases at V and 4 bases at J, with 5 bases between. Germline CDR1 MNHEY, CDR2 SVGAGI. CDR3 length: 11 amino acids. The CDR3 region has the DNA TGTGCCAGCAGTTCCTGGTACGAGCAGTACTTC. Translating gives CASSSWYEQYF.

V and J are TRBV5-4 and TRBJ2-6; D gene ambiguous. Trimming took 3 bases from V and 2 from J, leaving 6 bases between them. The CDR3 has 14 residues. In germline, CDR1 is SGHNT, CDR2 YYREEE (reference sequence). In nucleotides, the CDR3 is TGTGCCAGCAGCTCTAATACTGGGGCCAACGTCCTGACTTTC. Amino acids: CASSSNTGANVLTF.

This chain connects TRBV25-1 to TRBJ1-6; 9 bases line up with TRBD1. The V gene end was trimmed by 3 bases and the J gene end by 0 bases; junction bases not matched to a gene: 6. There are 18 residues in the CDR3. The germline V gene has CDR1 MGHDK and CDR2 SYGVNS. The CDR3 nucleotides read TGTGCCAGCAGTGAGGGGACAGGGCTCAACTCCTATAATTCACCCCTCCACTTT. This encodes CASSEGTGLNSYNSPLHF.

CDR3 sequence reads: CASSLDPTNYYEQYF. In DNA form, the CDR3 reads TGTGCCAGCAGCTTGGACCCGACAAATTACTACGAGCAGTACTTC. J is TRBJ2-7 and V is TRBV5-4; the D is unclear. This CDR3 contains 15 residues. Germline V lookup: CDR1 SGHNT, CDR2 YYREEE (reference sequence). The ends were cut back, 0 bases at V and 3 bases at J, with 13 bases in the middle.

For this clone: The sample holds other DNA sequences that translate to the same CDR3. The chain has TRBV20-1 and TRBJ2-1; the D is unclear. The germline gives CDR1 DFQATT, CDR2 SNEGSKA (reference sequence). The CDR3 is made up of 10 amino acids. Trimming left V 3 bases short and J 7 bases short, with 4 bases between. The CDR3 is CSASRNEQFF. In nucleotides, the CDR3 is TGCAGTGCTAGCAGGAATGAGCAGTTCTTC.

This clone occurred once. CDR3 amino acids: CAGRLGNSPLHF. The CDR3 DNA reads TGTGCCGGACGACTGGGCAATTCACCCCTCCACTTT. V usage is TRBV2 and J usage is TRBJ1-6; D uncertain. V lost 11 bases and J lost 7, with 12 bases in between. The CDR3 runs to 12 residues. CDR1 is SNHLY, CDR2 FYNNEI, per germline.

The chain recombines TRBV28 with TRBJ2-7; a possible D gene is TRBD1 (6 bases). CDR1 is MDHEN, CDR2 SYDVKM, per germline. V was shortened by 4 bases and J by 5 bases, with 18 bases between the two germline ends. The CDR3 is 15 amino acids. CDR3 residues: CASSSPRPQGHEQYF. Here the CDR3 DNA reads TGTGCCAGCAGTTCACCACGACCCCAGGGGCACGAGCAGTACTTC.

In this sample, this clone turned up once. The chain recombines TRBV5-1 with TRBJ1-2; TRBD1 is a possible D gene (6 bases). The CDR3 is 15 amino acids. V lost 3 bases to trimming and J lost 5 bases, with 17 bases between them. Germline assignment: CDR1 SGHRS and CDR2 YFSETQ. CDR3 sequence (DNA): TGCGCCAGCAGCTCAGGGGACCACTTCTTATATGGCTACACCTTC. It is translated as CASSSGDHFLYGYTF.

The gene calls are TRBV6-5 and TRBJ2-7, with 7 positions matching TRBD1. The trim removed 5 bases at V and 4 bases at J, leaving 5 bases unmatched. Germline V gene lookup returns CDR1 MNHEY and CDR2 SVGAGI. There are 13 residues in the CDR3. In DNA form, the CDR3 reads TGTGCCAGCAGTCCCGGGACAGCTTACGAGCAGTACTTC. Protein: CASSPGTAYEQYF.

The chain joins TRBV2 to TRBJ1-2; perhaps TRBD1 as D (5 bases). Germline lookup yields CDR1 SNHLY and CDR2 FYNNEI. CDR3 length: 12 amino acids. The V gene lost 5 bases and the J gene lost 4 bases, with 8 bases spanning the gap. CDR3 DNA sequence: TGTGCCAGCAGTCCTCAGGGCTATGGCTACACCTTC. It encodes CASSPQGYGYTF.

This clone appeared a single time. This rearrangement joins TRBV4-1 to TRBJ2-1; 12 bases align to TRBD2. J lost 10 bases, V lost 4 bases, and 11 bases had no gene match. Germline CDR1 is MGHRA and CDR2 is YSYEKL. CDR3 size: 16 residues. The CDR3 loop is CASSPSSGGVVREQFF. As DNA, the CDR3 is TGCGCCAGCAGCCCATCTAGCGGGGGGGTCGTGCGGGAGCAGTTCTTC.

The rearrangement links TRBV4-1 to TRBJ2-5; unclear D gene. V shed 4 bases and J shed 5 bases, with 14 bases lying between them. In germline, CDR1 is MGHRA, CDR2 YSYEKL. The CDR3 totals 14 residues. CDR3 residues: CASSLRLLGETQYF. The CDR3 nucleotides read TGCGCCAGCAGCCTCCGGCTCCTGGGGGAGACCCAGTACTTC.

The rearrangement links TRBV6-5 to TRBJ2-1; 10 bases fit TRBD2. Looked up from germline, CDR1 is MNHEY and CDR2 is SVGAGI. The junction had 9 bases not matched to a gene; V was cut back by 5 bases and J by 8 bases. The CDR3 loop spans 15 amino acids. This CDR3 reads CASSTTSGTAYEQFF. Here the CDR3 DNA reads TGTGCCAGCAGTACAACTAGCGGGACGGCTTATGAGCAGTTCTTC.

V and J are TRBV7-9 and TRBJ1-2; D is perhaps TRBD1 (6 bases). The germline V gene encodes CDR1 SEHNR and CDR2 FQNEAQ (reference sequence). V lost 1 base and J lost 7, with 13 bases in between. This CDR3 contains 14 residues. The CDR3 spells CASSLGTGSSGYTF. Here the CDR3 DNA reads TGTGCCAGCAGCTTAGGCACAGGGAGTAGTGGCTACACCTTC.

In this sample, this clone turned up a few times. The CDR3 sequence is CASRTYMNTEAFF. The CDR3 DNA follows: TGTGCCAGCAGGACGTATATGAACACTGAAGCTTTCTTT. J is TRBJ1-1 and V is TRBV11-2; no definite D call. CDR3 length equals 13 residues. V was cut by 6 bases and J by 0 bases, with 8 bases left in between. Germline CDR1 is SGHAT and CDR2 is FQNNGV.

V usage is TRBV5-8 and J usage is TRBJ1-5; D unclear. Between the trimmed V and J ends, which lost 0 bases and 1 base, there was a span of 8 bases. The CDR3 sequence is 15 residues long. Per germline, CDR1 SGHTS and CDR2 YDEGEE. For the CDR3, the DNA is TGTGCCAGCAGCTTGGGGTCCAGGAGCAATCAGCCCCAGCATTTT. Protein sequence: CASSLGSRSNQPQHF.

The chain joins TRBV5-4 to TRBJ2-7, with D perhaps matching TRBD2 (6 bases). V was clipped by 1 base and J by 2 bases, with 10 bases between them. Germline CDR1 is SGHNT and CDR2 is YYREEE (reference sequence). The CDR3 is 14 amino acids. Here the CDR3 DNA reads TGTGCCAGCAGCTTGTATGGACTAACCTACGAGCAGTACTTC. Translation gives CASSLYGLTYEQYF.

The CDR3 protein is CASSYSSATDTQYF. CDR3 sequence (DNA): TGTGCCAGCAGTTACTCTAGCGCAACAGATACGCAGTATTTT. The V and J genes are TRBV6-6 and TRBJ2-3; a weak D match, TRBD2 (5 bases). With 0 bases removed from V and 3 bases from J, the gap between germline ends came to 7 bases. CDR3 length: 14 residues. CDR1 is MNHNY and CDR2 is SVGAGI in the germline V gene (reference sequence).

The rearrangement joins TRBV4-2 to TRBJ2-3, with TRBD1 as a possible D gene (5 bases). The CDR3 loop spans 13 amino acids. V was shortened by 5 bases and J by 5 bases, with 11 bases between the two germline ends. CDR1 LGHNA and CDR2 YNFKEQ come from the germline V gene. This chain's CDR3 is CASSTRRVDTQYF. As DNA, the CDR3 is TGTGCCAGCAGCACACGCAGGGTAGATACGCAGTATTTT.

The chain is built from TRBV18 and TRBJ1-5; D possibly corresponds to TRBD1 (5 bases). CDR3 length equals 15 residues. Trimming took off 3 bases at V and 3 bases at J, with 12 bases between the two ends. CDR1 and CDR2 (germline): KGHSH, LQKENI. This CDR3 is CASSPGTGSNQPQHF. CDR3 DNA: TGTGCCAGCTCACCGGGCACAGGTTCCAATCAGCCCCAGCATTTT.